This TCR beta chain was sequenced in a study of blood T cell repertoires in COVID-19. Study-level background: PBMCs, B-cell-depleted T cells, or T cells were the source of the cDNA or gDNA that made up the material.

V lost 0 bases to trimming and J lost 0 bases, with 11 bases between them. The CDR3 sequence is 16 residues long. Germline lookup yields CDR1 SGDLS and CDR2 YYNGEE. This clone was observed once. Authors' processing steps: Quantification of nucleated cells was approximated via reference gene primer amplification. Only in-frame clones appear in the TCRdb table, and some are missing; sequencing was by immunoSEQ multiplex PCR. V and J calls and clone size are those listed in that table; D and trimming were worked out from the DNA. Seen here are under 200,000 clones, approximately 88% observed once, and the top ten hold 7.5% to 10%.

Material for sequencing was PBMCs or T cells enriched from blood (not recorded which). This chain joins TRBV9 and TRBJ2-3; D possibly corresponds to TRBD2 (6 bases). The sequence derives from a woman under 30 who had recovered from COVID-19. CDR3 sequence: CASSVGTSTSTDTQYF. The DNA for the CDR3 is TGTGCCAGCAGCGTAGGAACTAGCACAAGCACAGATACGCAGTATTTT.